These 6 T cell receptor beta chains were all obtained from the same sample, sequenced in a study of shared clonotypes between healthy human individuals. Data came from immunoSEQ multiplex PCR; TCRdb stores just in-frame clones and leaves some out. The table has 2,500,000 or so clones, 93% seen once. Sequencing was carried out using naive CD4+ T cells from PBMCs. Subset reported: CD45RA+ positively selected. The receptors originated from a man younger than 35 in good health. Some clones in this sample may be carry-over from other donors' samples.

The gene calls are TRBV25-1 and TRBJ1-2; D gene uncertain. CDR3 length equals 12 residues. The V end lost 4 bases, the J end lost 4 bases, and 7 bases lay between the germline ends. Germline V lookup: CDR1 MGHDK, CDR2 SYGVNS. The CDR3 is CASSGSGYGYTF. The CDR3 bases are TGTGCCAGCAGTGGTTCAGGCTATGGCTACACCTTC.

The V and J genes are TRBV10-3 and TRBJ1-2, with D perhaps TRBD1 (5 bases). Germline CDR1 reads ENHRY; CDR2 reads SYGVKD. V was clipped by 7 bases and J by 5 bases, with 14 bases between them. The CDR3 sequence is 13 residues long. CDR3 DNA: TGTGCCATCACCCCCGGCAGGGCTTATGGCTACACCTTC. Its protein product is CAITPGRAYGYTF.

This rearrangement joins TRBV7-2 to TRBJ1-6, with no clear D. This CDR3 is built from 16 residues. V lost 2 bases, J lost 5 bases, and 13 bases lay in between. CDR1 is SGHTA, CDR2 FQGNSA, per germline. DNA of the CDR3: TGTGCCAGCAGCTTATTCCAGGTTGGAGATAATTCACCCCTCCACTTT. This sequence encodes CASSLFQVGDNSPLHF.

The rearrangement uses TRBV11-2 and TRBJ2-1; 9 nucleotides line up with TRBD1. The V gene end was trimmed by 3 bases and the J gene end by 9 bases; junction bases not matched to a gene: 15. Germline CDR1 is SGHAT and CDR2 is FQNNGV. This CDR3 is 17 amino acids long. The CDR3 bases are TGTGCCAGCAGCTTCCTCGGCCCGACAGGGGGTAGCGGTGAGCAGTTCTTC. Translation gives CASSFLGPTGGSGEQFF. Together with reference TRBV11-2 and TRBJ2-1, the CDR3 gives the full variable domain: EAGVAQSPRYKIIEKRQSVAFWCNPISGHATLYWYQQILGQGPKLLIQFQNNGVVDDSQLPKDRFSAERLKGVDSTLKIQPAKLEDSAVYLCASSFLGPTGGSGEQFFGPGTRLTVL.

This clone was seen a single time. The V call is TRBV5-5, the J call TRBJ2-3, with a tentative D call TRBD2 (5 bases). The CDR3 totals 14 residues. Trimming took off 0 bases at V and 0 bases at J, with 5 bases between the two ends. Germline-derived CDR1 and CDR2 are SGHKS and YYEKEE (reference sequence). CDR3: CASSLVASTDTQYF. CDR3 sequence (DNA): TGTGCCAGCAGCTTGGTAGCGAGCACAGATACGCAGTATTTT. Together with reference TRBV5-5 and TRBJ2-3, the CDR3 gives the full variable domain: DAGVTQSPTHLIKTRGQQVTLRCSPISGHKSVSWYQQVLGQGPQFIFQYYEKEERGRGNFPDRFSARQFPNYSSELNVNALLLGDSALYLCASSLVASTDTQYFGPGTRLTVL.

As to this clone: In the same sample, other DNA sequences code for this CDR3. The gene calls are TRBV18 and TRBJ1-1; no clear D. The CDR3 extends over 13 amino acids. Germline loops: CDR1 KGHSH, CDR2 LQKENI. With 3 bases removed from V and 1 base from J, the gap between germline ends came to 6 bases. The CDR3 is CASSPPGNTEAFF. In DNA, the CDR3 is TGTGCCAGCTCACCCCCCGGGAACACTGAAGCTTTCTTT.